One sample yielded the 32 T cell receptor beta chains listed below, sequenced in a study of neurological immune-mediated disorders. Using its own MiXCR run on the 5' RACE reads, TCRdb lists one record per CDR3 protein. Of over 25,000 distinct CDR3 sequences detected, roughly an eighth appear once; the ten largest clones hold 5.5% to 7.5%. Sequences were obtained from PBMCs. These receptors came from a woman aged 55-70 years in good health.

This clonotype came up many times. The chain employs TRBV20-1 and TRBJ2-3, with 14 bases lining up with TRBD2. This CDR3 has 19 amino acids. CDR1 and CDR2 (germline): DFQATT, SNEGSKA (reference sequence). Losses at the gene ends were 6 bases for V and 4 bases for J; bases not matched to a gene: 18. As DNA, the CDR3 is TGCAGTGCCGAACCAGGACTAGCGGGGGGCCGGGTTGACCCAGATACGCAGTATTTT. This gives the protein CSAEPGLAGGRVDPDTQYF.

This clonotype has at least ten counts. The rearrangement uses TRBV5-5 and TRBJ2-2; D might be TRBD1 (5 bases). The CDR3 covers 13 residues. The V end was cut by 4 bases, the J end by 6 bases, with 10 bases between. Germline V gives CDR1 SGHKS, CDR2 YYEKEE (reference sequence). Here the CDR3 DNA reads TGTGCCAGCAGCAGAGAAGGGGCCGGGGAGCTGTTTTTT. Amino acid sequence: CASSREGAGELFF.

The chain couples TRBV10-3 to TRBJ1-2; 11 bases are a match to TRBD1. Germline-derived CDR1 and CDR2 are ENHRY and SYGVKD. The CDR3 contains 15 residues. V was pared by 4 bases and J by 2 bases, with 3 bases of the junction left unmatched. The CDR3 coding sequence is TGTGCCATCAGTGCCGGGACAGGGGGAAACTATGGCTACACCTTC. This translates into CAISAGTGGNYGYTF.

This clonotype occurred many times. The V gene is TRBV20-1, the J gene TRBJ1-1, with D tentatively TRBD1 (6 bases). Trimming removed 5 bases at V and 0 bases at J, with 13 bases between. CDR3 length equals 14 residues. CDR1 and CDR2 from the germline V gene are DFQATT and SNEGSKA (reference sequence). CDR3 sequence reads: CSAGGAGMNTEAFF. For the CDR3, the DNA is TGCAGTGCTGGGGGGGCGGGAATGAACACTGAAGCTTTCTTT.

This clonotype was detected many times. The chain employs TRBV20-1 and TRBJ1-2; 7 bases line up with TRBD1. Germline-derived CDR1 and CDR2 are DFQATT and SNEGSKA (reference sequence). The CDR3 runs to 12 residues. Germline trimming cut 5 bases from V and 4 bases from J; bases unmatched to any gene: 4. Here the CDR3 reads CSARRQGYGYTF. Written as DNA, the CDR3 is TGCAGTGCTCGGAGACAGGGCTATGGCTACACCTTC.

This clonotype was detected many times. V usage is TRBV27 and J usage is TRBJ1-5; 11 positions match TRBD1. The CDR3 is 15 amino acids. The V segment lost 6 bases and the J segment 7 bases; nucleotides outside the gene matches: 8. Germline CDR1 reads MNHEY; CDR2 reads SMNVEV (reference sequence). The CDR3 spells CASRSGTGGSQPQHF. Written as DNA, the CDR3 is TGTGCCAGCAGATCCGGGACAGGGGGGAGCCAGCCCCAGCATTTT.

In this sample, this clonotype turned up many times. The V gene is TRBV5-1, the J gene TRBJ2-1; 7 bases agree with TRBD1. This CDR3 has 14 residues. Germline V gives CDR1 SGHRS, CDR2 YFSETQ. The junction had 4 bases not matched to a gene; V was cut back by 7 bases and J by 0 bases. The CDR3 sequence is CASLRDSSYNEQFF. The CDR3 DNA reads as TGCGCCAGCCTTCGGGACAGCTCCTACAATGAGCAGTTCTTC.

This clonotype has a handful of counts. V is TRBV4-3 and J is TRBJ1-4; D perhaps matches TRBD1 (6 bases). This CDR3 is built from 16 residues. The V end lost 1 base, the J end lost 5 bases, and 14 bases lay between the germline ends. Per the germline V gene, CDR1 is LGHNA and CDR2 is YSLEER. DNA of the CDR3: TGCGCCAGCAGCCAAGGATTGGGCAGGGGCAATGAAAAACTGTTTTTT. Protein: CASSQGLGRGNEKLFF.

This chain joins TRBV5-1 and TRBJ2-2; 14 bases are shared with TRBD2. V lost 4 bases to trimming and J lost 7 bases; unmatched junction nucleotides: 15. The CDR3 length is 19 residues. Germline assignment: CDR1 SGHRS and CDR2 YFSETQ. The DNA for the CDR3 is TGCGCCAGCAGCCCCCGACTAGCGGGGGGGCCTTCCCCGGGCGGGGAGCTGTTTTTT. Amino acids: CASSPRLAGGPSPGGELFF.

In DNA, the CDR3 is TGCAGTGCTAGATCCCGACAGGGGGGAGTGTATACTGAAGCTTTCTTT. Encoded protein: CSARSRQGGVYTEAFF. The V gene is TRBV20-1, the J gene TRBJ1-1, with 9 bases aligning to TRBD1. The germline CDR1 and CDR2 sequences are DFQATT and SNEGSKA (reference sequence). The J segment lost 5 bases and the V segment lost 2 bases, leaving 12 bases of the junction unmatched. The CDR3 totals 16 residues.

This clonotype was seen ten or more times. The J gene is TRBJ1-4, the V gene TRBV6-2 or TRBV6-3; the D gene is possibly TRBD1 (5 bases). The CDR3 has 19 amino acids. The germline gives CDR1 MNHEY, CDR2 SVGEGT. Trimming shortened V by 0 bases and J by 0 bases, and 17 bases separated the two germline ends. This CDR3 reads CASSYSMGRTRATNEKLFF. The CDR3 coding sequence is TGTGCCAGCAGTTACTCGATGGGGCGGACGCGTGCAACTAATGAAAAACTGTTTTTT.

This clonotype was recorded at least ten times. The DNA of the CDR3 is TGCAGTGCGGGTGGGCAGGTCACAGATACGCAGTATTTT. Protein product: CSAGGQVTDTQYF. The V and J genes are TRBV20-1 and TRBJ2-3, with D hard to call. From germline, CDR1 is DFQATT and CDR2 SNEGSKA (reference sequence). The CDR3 is made up of 13 amino acids. Trimming removed 6 bases from V and 2 bases from J, with 12 bases in between.

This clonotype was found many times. The CDR3: CATGDRGGLNTEAFF. As DNA, the CDR3 is TGTGCCACTGGGGACAGGGGGGGGTTGAACACTGAAGCTTTCTTT. The chain has TRBV10-3 and TRBJ1-1; 11 bases line up with TRBD1. The CDR3 has 15 residues. V gave up 10 bases and J gave up 0 bases; unmatched junction bases: 7. CDR1 and CDR2 from the germline V gene are ENHRY and SYGVKD.

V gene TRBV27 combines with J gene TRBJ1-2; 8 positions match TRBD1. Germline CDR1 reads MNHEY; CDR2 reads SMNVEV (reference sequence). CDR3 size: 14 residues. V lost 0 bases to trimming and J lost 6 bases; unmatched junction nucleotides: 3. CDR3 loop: CASSLSLTGDGYTF. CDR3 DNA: TGTGCCAGCAGTTTATCGCTGACAGGGGATGGCTACACCTTC.

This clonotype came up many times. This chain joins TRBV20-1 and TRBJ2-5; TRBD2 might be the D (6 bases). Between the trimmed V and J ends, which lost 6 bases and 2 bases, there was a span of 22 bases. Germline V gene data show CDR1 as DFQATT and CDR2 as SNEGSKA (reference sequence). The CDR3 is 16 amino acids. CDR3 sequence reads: CSAPSLRGTRQETQYF. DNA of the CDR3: TGCAGTGCCCCATCCTTACGGGGGACGAGGCAAGAGACCCAGTACTTC.

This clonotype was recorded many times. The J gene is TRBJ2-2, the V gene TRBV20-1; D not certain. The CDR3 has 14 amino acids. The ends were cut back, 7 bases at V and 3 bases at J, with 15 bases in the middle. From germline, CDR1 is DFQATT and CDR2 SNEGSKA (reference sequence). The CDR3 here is CSGKESSYTGELFF. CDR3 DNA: TGCAGTGGGAAAGAGAGTTCTTACACCGGGGAGCTGTTTTTT.

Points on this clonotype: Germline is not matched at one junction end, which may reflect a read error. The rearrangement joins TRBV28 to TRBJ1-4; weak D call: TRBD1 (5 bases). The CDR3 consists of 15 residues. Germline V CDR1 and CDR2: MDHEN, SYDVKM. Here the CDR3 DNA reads TGTGCCAGCAGGGACACCCCTTCGACTAATGAAAAACCGTTTTTT. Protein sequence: CASRDTPSTNEKPFF.

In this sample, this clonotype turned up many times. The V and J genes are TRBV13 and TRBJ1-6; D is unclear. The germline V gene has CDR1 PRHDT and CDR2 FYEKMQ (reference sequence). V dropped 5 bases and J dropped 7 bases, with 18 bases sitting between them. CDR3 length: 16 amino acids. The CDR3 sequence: CASSLPPGRPNSPLHF. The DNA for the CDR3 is TGTGCCAGCAGCCTACCCCCGGGCAGGCCGAATTCACCCCTCCACTTT.

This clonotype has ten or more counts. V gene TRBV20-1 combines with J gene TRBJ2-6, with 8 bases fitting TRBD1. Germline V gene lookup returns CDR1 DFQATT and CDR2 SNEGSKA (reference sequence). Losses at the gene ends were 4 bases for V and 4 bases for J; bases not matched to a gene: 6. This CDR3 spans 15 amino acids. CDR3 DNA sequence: TGCAGTGCTACCCGGACAGGGTCCGGGGCCAACGTCCTGACTTTC. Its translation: CSATRTGSGANVLTF.

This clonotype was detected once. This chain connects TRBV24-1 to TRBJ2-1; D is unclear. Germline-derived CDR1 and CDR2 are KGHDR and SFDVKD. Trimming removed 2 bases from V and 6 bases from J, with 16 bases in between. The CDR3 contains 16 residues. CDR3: CATSDCDWRGSNEQFF. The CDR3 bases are TGTGCCACCAGTGATTGCGACTGGAGAGGTTCCAATGAGCAGTTCTTC.

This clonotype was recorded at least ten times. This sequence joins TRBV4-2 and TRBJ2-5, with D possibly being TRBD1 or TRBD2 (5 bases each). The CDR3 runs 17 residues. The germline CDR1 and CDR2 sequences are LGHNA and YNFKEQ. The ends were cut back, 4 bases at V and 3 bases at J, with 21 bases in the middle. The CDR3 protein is CASSPLRGRAAKETQYF. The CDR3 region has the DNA TGTGCCAGCAGCCCACTGAGGGGCAGGGCCGCTAAAGAGACCCAGTACTTC.

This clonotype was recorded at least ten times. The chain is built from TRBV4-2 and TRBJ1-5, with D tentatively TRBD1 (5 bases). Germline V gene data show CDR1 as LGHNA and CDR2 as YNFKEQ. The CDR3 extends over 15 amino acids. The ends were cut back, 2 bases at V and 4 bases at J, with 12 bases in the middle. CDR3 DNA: TGTGCCAGCAGCCAAACCGGGACGGATAATCAGCCCCAGCATTTT. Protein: CASSQTGTDNQPQHF.

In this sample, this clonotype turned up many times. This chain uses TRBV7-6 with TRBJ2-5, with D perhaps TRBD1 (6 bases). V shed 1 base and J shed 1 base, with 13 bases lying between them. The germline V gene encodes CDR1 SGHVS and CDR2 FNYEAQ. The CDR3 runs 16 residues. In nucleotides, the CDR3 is TGTGCCAGCAGCTTAGTTAAAGGGGGAACCCAAGAGACCCAGTACTTC. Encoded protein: CASSLVKGGTQETQYF.

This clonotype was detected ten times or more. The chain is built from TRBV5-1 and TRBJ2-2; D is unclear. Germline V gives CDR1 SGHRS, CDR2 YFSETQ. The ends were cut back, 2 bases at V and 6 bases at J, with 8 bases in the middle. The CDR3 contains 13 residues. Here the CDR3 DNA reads TGCGCCAGCAGCTTAAGATTTCCCGGGGAGCTGTTTTTT. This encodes CASSLRFPGELFF.

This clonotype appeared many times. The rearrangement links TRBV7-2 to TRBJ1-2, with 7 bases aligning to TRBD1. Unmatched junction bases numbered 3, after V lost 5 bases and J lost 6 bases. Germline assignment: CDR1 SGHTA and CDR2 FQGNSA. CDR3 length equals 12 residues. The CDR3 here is CASSLTGNGYTF. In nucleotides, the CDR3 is TGTGCCAGCAGCCTGACAGGGAATGGCTACACCTTC. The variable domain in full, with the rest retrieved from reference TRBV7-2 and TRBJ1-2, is GAGVSQSPSNKVTEKGKDVELRCDPISGHTALYWYRQSLGQGLEFLIYFQGNSAPDKSGLPSDRFSAERTGGSVSTLTIQRTQQEDSAVYLCASSLTGNGYTFGSGTRLTVV.

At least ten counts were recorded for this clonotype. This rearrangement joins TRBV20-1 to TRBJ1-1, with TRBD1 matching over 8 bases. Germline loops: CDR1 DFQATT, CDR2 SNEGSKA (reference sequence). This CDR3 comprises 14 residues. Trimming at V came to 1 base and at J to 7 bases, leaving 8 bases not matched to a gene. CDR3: CSARGPRGRIEAFF. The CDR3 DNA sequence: TGCAGTGCTAGAGGACCCAGGGGGCGGATTGAAGCTTTCTTT.

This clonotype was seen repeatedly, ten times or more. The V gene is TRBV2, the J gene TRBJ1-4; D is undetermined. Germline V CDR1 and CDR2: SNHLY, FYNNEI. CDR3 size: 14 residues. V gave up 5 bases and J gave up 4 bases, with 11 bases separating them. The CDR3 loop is CASSNYNRNEKLFF. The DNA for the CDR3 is TGTGCCAGCAGTAACTACAACCGTAATGAAAAACTGTTTTTT.

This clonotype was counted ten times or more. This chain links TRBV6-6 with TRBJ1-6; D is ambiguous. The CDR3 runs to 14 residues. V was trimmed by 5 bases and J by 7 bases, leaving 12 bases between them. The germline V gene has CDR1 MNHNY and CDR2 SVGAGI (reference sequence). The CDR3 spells CASSLGLQNSPLHF. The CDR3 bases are TGTGCCAGCAGTCTTGGACTGCAGAATTCACCCCTCCACTTT.

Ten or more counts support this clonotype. This CDR3 reads CASSRDRGLRSGNQPQHF. CDR3 coding DNA: TGTGCCAGCAGCCGGGACAGGGGGCTCAGGTCAGGCAATCAGCCCCAGCATTTT. The rearrangement uses TRBV7-9 and TRBJ1-5; 12 bases align to TRBD1. J was trimmed by 2 bases and V by 5 bases; bases with no gene match: 10. This CDR3 contains 18 residues. CDR1 is SEHNR, CDR2 FQNEAQ, per germline (reference sequence).

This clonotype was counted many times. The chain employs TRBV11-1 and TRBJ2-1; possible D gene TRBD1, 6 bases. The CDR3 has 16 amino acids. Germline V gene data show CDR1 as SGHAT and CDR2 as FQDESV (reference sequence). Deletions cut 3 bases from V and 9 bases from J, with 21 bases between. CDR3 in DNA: TGTGCCAGCAGCTTTAGCCTCGGGCAGGGGAAGGGTGAGCAGTTCTTC. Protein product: CASSFSLGQGKGEQFF.

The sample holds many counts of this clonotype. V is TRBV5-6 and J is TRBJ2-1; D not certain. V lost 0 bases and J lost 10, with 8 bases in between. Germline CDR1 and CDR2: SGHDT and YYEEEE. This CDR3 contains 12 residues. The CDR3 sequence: CASSLASGEQFF. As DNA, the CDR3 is TGTGCCAGCAGCTTGGCCTCCGGGGAGCAGTTCTTC.

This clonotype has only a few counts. CDR3 protein: CASSQRTGANVLTF. CDR3 DNA: TGTGCCAGCTCACAGAGAACTGGGGCCAACGTCCTGACTTTC. J is TRBJ2-6 and V is TRBV18; D remains ambiguous. This CDR3 is 14 amino acids long. In germline, CDR1 is KGHSH, CDR2 LQKENI. V was pared by 4 bases and J by 2 bases, with 6 bases between.